One sample yielded the 7 T cell receptor beta chains listed below, sequenced in a study of shared clonotypes between healthy human individuals. This table comes from immunoSEQ multiplex PCR, and its TCRdb copy is limited to in-frame clones, with some not included. Here the sample spans a few million clones, approximately 93% being singletons. Sequencing was done on a sample of naive CD4+ T cells from PBMCs. Described subset: CD45RA+ positively selected. Receptors originate from a man between 18 and 35 years old in good health. Some clones in this sample may be carry-over from other donors' samples.

The chain links TRBV30 to TRBJ2-5, with TRBD2 matching over 8 bases. The CDR3 has 14 residues. The ends lost 2 bases at V and 2 bases at J; junction bases unmatched: 4. The germline CDR1 and CDR2 sequences are GTSNPN and SVGIG (reference sequence). The CDR3 coding sequence is TGTGCCTGGAGTAACTTAGCGGGGCAAGAGACCCAGTACTTC. Translation gives CAWSNLAGQETQYF.

Of note for this clone: Additional DNA sequences in this sample encode the identical CDR3. The V call is TRBV11-2, the J call TRBJ1-1; D gene unclear. The CDR3 has 13 residues. Between the trimmed V and J ends, which lost 5 bases and 4 bases, there was a span of 11 bases. Germline V CDR1 and CDR2: SGHAT, FQNNGV. CDR3 bases: TGTGCCAGCAGCCTCGTAAGAGGCACTGAAGCTTTCTTT. Amino acid sequence: CASSLVRGTEAFF.

The chain joins TRBV25-1 to TRBJ1-1; D is unclear. This CDR3 has 12 amino acids. V lost 3 bases and J lost 3, with 5 bases in between. Germline loops: CDR1 MGHDK, CDR2 SYGVNS. Here the CDR3 DNA reads TGTGCCAGCAGTGACGGTTACACTGAAGCTTTCTTT. Its protein product is CASSDGYTEAFF. The full variable domain, its missing parts supplied by reference TRBV25-1 and TRBJ1-1, is EADIYQTPRYLVIGTGKKITLECSQTMGHDKMYWYQQDPGMELHLIHYSYGVNSTEKGDLSSESTVSRIRTEHFPLTLESARPSHTSQYLCASSDGYTEAFFGQGTRLTVV.

The V and J genes are TRBV5-4 and TRBJ2-1; 10 bases are shared with TRBD2. Trimming at V came to 3 bases and at J to 7 bases, leaving 10 bases not matched to a gene. The CDR3 totals 16 residues. From germline, CDR1 is SGHNT and CDR2 YYREEE (reference sequence). The CDR3 bases are TGTGCCAGCAGCTCAGCTACTAGCGGGATAAGGAATGAGCAGTTCTTC. It translates to CASSSATSGIRNEQFF.

CDR3 in DNA: TGTGCCAGCAGTTACTCTGGGGGCCCCGCTGAAGCTTTCTTT. This gives the protein CASSYSGGPAEAFF. V gene TRBV6-5 combines with J gene TRBJ1-1; maybe TRBD1 (6 bases). CDR3 size: 14 residues. V was clipped by 0 bases and J by 6 bases, with 11 bases between them. The germline V gene encodes CDR1 MNHEY and CDR2 SVGAGI.

The table lists this clone with a count of one. The chain employs TRBV5-4 and TRBJ1-4, with 8 bases lining up with TRBD1. In germline, CDR1 is SGHNT, CDR2 YYREEE (reference sequence). This CDR3 is 15 amino acids long. Losses at the gene ends were 1 base for V and 8 bases for J; bases not matched to a gene: 7. CDR3 sequence reads: CASSLTGQEGEKLFF. The CDR3 nucleotides read TGTGCCAGCAGCTTGACGGGACAGGAGGGGGAAAAACTGTTTTTT.

The chain joins TRBV19 to TRBJ2-6, with D possibly TRBD2 on 6 matching bases. The CDR3 loop spans 17 amino acids. V was shortened by 4 bases and J by 1 base, with 14 bases between the two germline ends. Germline V gives CDR1 LNHDA, CDR2 SQIVND (reference sequence). In DNA form, the CDR3 reads TGTGCCAGTAGTAGGGAGGTGTACCAGTCTGGGGCCAACGTCCTGACTTTC. As protein: CASSREVYQSGANVLTF.